One TCR beta chain is described in this entry. This specimen belongs to a study of blood T cell repertoires in COVID-19. Study-level background: Acute and convalescent COVID-19 samples came from the United States, Italy and Spain. Sources were T cells, B-cell-depleted T cells, or PBMCs; the material itself was cDNA or gDNA.

In the authors' workflow: Scientists estimated how many nucleated cells there were by amplifying reference gene primers. TCRdb's table, derived via immunoSEQ multiplex PCR, lists solely in-frame clones and lacks some. That table furnishes V, J and clone size, whereas the DNA furnished D and trimming. The sample contains more than 85,000 clones, 72% of which appear only once. The CDR3 is 15 residues long. V was pared by 2 bases and J by 3 bases, with 4 bases of the junction left unmatched. Germline V lookup: CDR1 LNHDA, CDR2 SQIVND (reference sequence). Sequenced: peripheral blood. The rearrangement joins TRBV19 to TRBJ2-7, with 10 bases fitting TRBD1. This receptor was obtained from a woman in her sixties with acute or convalescent COVID-19. The CDR3 DNA follows: TGTGCCAGTAGTATACCCCGGACAGGGGGCTACGAGCAGTACTTC. Residues: CASSIPRTGGYEQYF.